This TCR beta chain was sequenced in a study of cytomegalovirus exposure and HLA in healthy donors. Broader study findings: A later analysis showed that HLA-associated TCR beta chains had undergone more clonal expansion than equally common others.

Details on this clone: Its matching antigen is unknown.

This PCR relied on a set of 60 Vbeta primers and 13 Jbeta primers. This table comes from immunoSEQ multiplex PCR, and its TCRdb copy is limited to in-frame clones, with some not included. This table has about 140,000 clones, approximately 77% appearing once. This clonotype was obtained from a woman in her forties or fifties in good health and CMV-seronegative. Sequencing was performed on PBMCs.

CDR3 residues: CSAIWRGSYEQYF. DNA for the CDR3: TGCAGCGCCATATGGCGGGGGAGCTACGAGCAGTACTTC. The J gene is TRBJ2-7, the V gene TRBV29-1; 7 bases fit TRBD2. Germline-derived CDR1 and CDR2 are SQVTM and ANQGSEA. This CDR3 contains 13 residues. V shed 7 bases, J shed 3 bases, and the junction held 9 bases outside the gene matches.